Presented here are 12 T cell receptor beta chains from one specimen sequenced in a study of post-analysis software for immune sequencing data. Unique molecular identifiers were carried by the TCR beta cDNA libraries. TCRdb re-called the PCR reads with MiXCR, one entry per CDR3 protein. The table lists about 770,000 distinct CDR3 sequences, 46% of them singletons. Whole-study findings and limits: With TRBV5-6, TRBV5-1 and TRBV20-1 included, about five TRBV segments were more frequent in patients than in controls.

No antigen has been assigned to these receptors. Sequencing was done on a sample of blood. These TCRs come from a girl aged 5 to 17 with multiple sclerosis.

In this sample, this clonotype turned up a few times. The chain has TRBV12-3 or TRBV12-4 and TRBJ1-2, with D possibly being TRBD1 (6 bases). The CDR3 runs 12 residues. Trimming shortened V by 6 bases and J by 7 bases, and 12 bases separated the two germline ends. The CDR3 region is CASSLGQRGYTF. Here the CDR3 DNA reads TGTGCCAGCAGCCTAGGACAGCGTGGCTACACCTTC.

This clonotype was detected a few times. The chain is built from TRBV10-3 and TRBJ2-7, with 9 bases that match TRBD1. CDR1 is ENHRY and CDR2 is SYGVKD in the germline V gene. The trim removed 10 bases at V and 2 bases at J, leaving 9 bases unmatched. The CDR3 contains 14 residues. The CDR3 region has the DNA TGTGCCACCAGGGACAGGGCAAACACCTACGAGCAGTACTTC. It codes for CATRDRANTYEQYF.

This rearrangement joins TRBV2 to TRBJ1-5, with D tentatively TRBD1 (5 bases). Germline CDR1 reads SNHLY; CDR2 reads FYNNEI. V was shortened by 6 bases and J by 4 bases, with 13 bases between the two germline ends. The CDR3 spans 14 residues. For the CDR3, the DNA is TGTGCCAGCAGGGAGGGGCAGGGAAATCAGCCCCAGCATTTT. Its translation is CASREGQGNQPQHF.

The chain recombines TRBV7-8 with TRBJ2-1; D perhaps matches TRBD2 (5 bases). V dropped 5 bases and J dropped 2 bases, with 13 bases sitting between them. CDR3 length: 15 residues. Germline V gene lookup returns CDR1 SGHVS and CDR2 FQNEAQ. The CDR3 region is CASSPGLSAYNEQFF. The CDR3 bases are TGTGCCAGCAGCCCCGGACTTAGCGCCTACAATGAGCAGTTCTTC.

This clonotype has only a few counts. The chain couples TRBV6-1 to TRBJ2-2, with D possibly TRBD1 on 6 matching bases. The CDR3 consists of 14 residues. Germline lookup yields CDR1 MNHNS and CDR2 SASEGT. Trimming removed 4 bases from V and 5 bases from J, with 11 bases in between. The CDR3 DNA reads as TGTGCCAGCAGTGTGGAGACAGGTACCGGGGAGCTGTTTTTT. The encoded protein is CASSVETGTGELFF.

Only a few counts were recorded for this clonotype. The chain uses TRBV24-1 and TRBJ2-1, with TRBD2 matching over 7 bases. The CDR3 length is 16 residues. Germline V gene lookup returns CDR1 KGHDR and CDR2 SFDVKD. Trimming at V came to 3 bases and at J to 6 bases, leaving 10 bases not matched to a gene. Written as DNA, the CDR3 is TGTGCCACCAGTGATCTAACCGGGACTACAGGCAATGAGCAGTTCTTC. Amino acid sequence: CATSDLTGTTGNEQFF.

The table lists this clonotype with many counts. The V gene is TRBV7-2, the J gene TRBJ1-2; D possibly corresponds to TRBD1 (5 bases). The CDR3 sequence is 12 residues long. The germline CDR1 and CDR2 sequences are SGHTA and FQGNSA. V was trimmed by 6 bases and J by 4 bases, leaving 9 bases between them. The CDR3 is CASSSQGYGYTF. In DNA form, the CDR3 reads TGTGCCAGCAGTTCCCAGGGCTATGGCTACACCTTC.

The rearrangement uses TRBV6-1 and TRBJ1-1; 8 bases line up with TRBD1. V lost 2 bases and J lost 0; bases outside the gene matches: 2. Germline CDR1 MNHNS, CDR2 SASEGT. CDR3 length: 15 residues. The CDR3 reads CASSERTGMNTEAFF. In nucleotides, the CDR3 is TGTGCCAGCAGTGAAAGGACAGGGATGAACACTGAAGCTTTCTTT.

The chain links TRBV12-3 or TRBV12-4 to TRBJ2-5, with 7 bases identical to TRBD1. This CDR3 is 16 amino acids long. Unmatched junction bases numbered 12, after V lost 6 bases and J lost 2 bases. The CDR3 protein is CASSRTRDSTQETQYF. CDR3 coding DNA: TGTGCCAGCAGCCGAACCAGGGACAGCACTCAAGAGACCCAGTACTTC.

CDR3 DNA sequence: TGCGCCAGCAGCTTCGGGGGGAGCTTTGGTGAGCAGTTCTTC. This translates into CASSFGGSFGEQFF. V and J are TRBV5-1 and TRBJ2-1; 7 nucleotides match TRBD2. Trimming removed 2 bases from V and 9 bases from J; junction bases left unmatched: 8. Germline CDR1 is SGHRS and CDR2 is YFSETQ. The CDR3 consists of 14 residues.

The rearrangement uses TRBV12-3 or TRBV12-4 and TRBJ2-4, with D unclear. This CDR3 spans 15 amino acids. The V and J ends lost 6 bases and 15 bases respectively, with 27 bases between them. This chain's CDR3 is CASRAPGAPIASRYF. CDR3 coding DNA: TGTGCCAGCAGAGCCCCTGGAGCGCCCATAGCCTCTCGGTACTTC.

The chain combines TRBV15 with TRBJ2-3; 9 bases are shared with TRBD2. Germline V gene lookup returns CDR1 LNHNV and CDR2 YYDKDF (reference sequence). With 1 base clipped from V and 4 bases from J, the junction kept 6 bases outside the gene matches. This CDR3 contains 16 residues. CDR3 DNA: TGTGCCACCAGCAGAGGACTAGCGGAAGACCCAGATACGCAGTATTTT. Its translation: CATSRGLAEDPDTQYF. Full variable domain (missing parts from reference TRBV15 and TRBJ2-3): DAMVIQNPRYQVTQFGKPVTLSCSQTLNHNVMYWYQQKSSQAPKLLFHYYDKDFNNEADTPDNFQSRRPNTSFCFLDIRSPGLGDTAMYLCATSRGLAEDPDTQYFGPGTRLTVL.